Here is one T cell receptor beta chain with its context. Its cognate antigen is unknown. This record belongs to a study of T cell repertoires in cytomegalovirus infection. Turning to the study itself: Both a matching HLA type and CMV infection were indicated by public TCR beta signatures. Study-wide findings and caveats: The cumulative frequency of public TCR beta families identified carriers of CMV plus the relevant HLA. Ex vivo responses were dominated by HLA-C-restricted CMV-specific TCR beta clonotypes.

The CDR3 is 14 amino acids. V was cut by 2 bases and J by 7 bases, with 12 bases left in between. Germline V gene sequence: CDR1 SGHVS, CDR2 FNYEAQ. TCRdb reprocessed the reads with MiXCR, giving one entry per CDR3 protein. The table lists roughly 860,000 distinct CDR3 sequences, around a third of them singletons. This clonotype was sampled from a human donor in good health (CMV status not recorded). Some clones in this sample may be carry-over from other donors' samples. This chain links TRBV7-6 with TRBJ1-5; D is perhaps TRBD1 (6 bases). This specimen consisted of cultured CD8+ T cells from PBMCs, obtained from culture after CMV antigen stimulation. Here the CDR3 DNA reads TGTGCCAGCAGCTTACAACAGGGATTCCAGCCCCAGCATTTT. Residues: CASSLQQGFQPQHF. Variable domain in full (rest from reference TRBV7-6 and TRBJ1-5): GAGVSQSPRYKVTKRGQDVALRCDPISGHVSLYWYRQALGQGPEFLTYFNYEAQQDKSGLPNDRFSAERPEGSISTLTIQRTEQRDSAMYRCASSLQQGFQPQHFGDGTRLSIL.